What follows are 17 T cell receptor beta chains derived from one specimen sequenced in a study of shared T cell receptors in the human thymus. Here immunoSEQ multiplex PCR was the method, and the copy in TCRdb shows in-frame clones only, minus some. The table lists hundreds of thousands of clones, 70% to 80% of them singletons. These data also featured in a second study, about human thymus T cells.

Sequenced sample: thymocytes. The receptors stem from a boy under three years old with a congenital heart defect.

This chain links TRBV4-3 with TRBJ1-2; D is possibly TRBD1 (6 bases). The CDR3 has 19 residues. CDR1 and CDR2 from the germline V gene are LGHNA and YSLEER. Trimming pared 1 base from V and 3 bases from J, leaving 24 bases between. CDR3 in DNA: TGCGCCAGCAGCCAAGTAAACCCCAGACAGGTCTTCTTTGACTATGGCTACACCTTC. The encoded protein is CASSQVNPRQVFFDYGYTF.

The gene calls are TRBV28 and TRBJ1-5; D might be TRBD1 (6 bases). CDR1 and CDR2 from the germline V gene are MDHEN and SYDVKM. V gave up 3 bases and J gave up 4 bases, with 19 bases separating them. This CDR3 has 17 amino acids. In DNA form, the CDR3 reads TGTGCCAGCAGTTTCCAATGGGGGAAGGGGGAGAATCAGCCCCAGCATTTT. Translating it yields CASSFQWGKGENQPQHF.

The CDR3 sequence: CASRLTGTGMHNEQFF. CDR3 nucleotide sequence: TGTGCCAGCAGGCTCACCGGGACAGGGATGCATAATGAGCAGTTCTTC. This chain joins TRBV6-6 and TRBJ2-1; TRBD1 aligns across 9 bases. From germline, CDR1 is MNHNY and CDR2 SVGAGI (reference sequence). The CDR3 contains 16 residues. The V and J ends lost 6 bases and 7 bases, in that order; junction bases with no gene match: 13.

The CDR3, as DNA: TGTGCCAGCAGCCCATTTGAGGGGGCTGATTCACCCCTCCACTTT. It yields the protein CASSPFEGADSPLHF. This chain connects TRBV5-4 to TRBJ1-6; 7 bases are a match to TRBD1. Germline loops: CDR1 SGHNT, CDR2 YYREEE (reference sequence). The length of the CDR3 is 15 residues. V was pared by 4 bases and J by 8 bases, with 9 bases of the junction left unmatched.

This sequence joins TRBV30 and TRBJ1-1; weak D call: TRBD1 (5 bases). The CDR3 runs to 12 residues. The ends were cut back, 5 bases at V and 5 bases at J, with 12 bases in the middle. CDR1 is GTSNPN and CDR2 is SVGIG in the germline V gene (reference sequence). The CDR3 sequence is CAWAREGTEAFF. CDR3 coding DNA: TGTGCCTGGGCCAGGGAAGGGACTGAAGCTTTCTTT. Filled out from reference TRBV30 and TRBJ1-1, the complete variable domain reads SQTIHQWPATLVQPVGSPLSLECTVEGTSNPNLYWYRQAAGRGLQLLFYSVGIGQISSEVPQNLSASRPQDRQFILSSKKLLLSDSGFYLCAWAREGTEAFFGQGTRLTVV.

The chain uses TRBV19 and TRBJ1-3; perhaps TRBD1 as D (5 bases). CDR1 LNHDA and CDR2 SQIVND come from the germline V gene (reference sequence). The CDR3 has 17 residues. The V end lost 5 bases, the J end lost 2 bases, and 19 bases lay between the germline ends. The CDR3 coding sequence is TGTGCCAGTAGTCTTGAGGACCCTAGGGGTACTGGAAACACCATATATTTT. It translates to CASSLEDPRGTGNTIYF.

This clone has only a few counts. The chain has TRBV29-1 and TRBJ2-1; perhaps TRBD2 as D (5 bases). V lost 7 bases, J lost 4 bases, and 14 bases lay in between. The CDR3 spans 13 residues. The germline CDR1 and CDR2 sequences are SQVTM and ANQGSEA. CDR3 in amino acids: CSAGSFGYNEQFF. In DNA form, the CDR3 reads TGCAGCGCGGGGAGTTTTGGGTACAATGAGCAGTTCTTC.

CDR3: CASSLATSGRANEQFF. The CDR3 DNA sequence: TGTGCCAGCAGCTTAGCTACTAGCGGGAGGGCGAATGAGCAGTTCTTC. The chain carries TRBV11-2 and TRBJ2-1, with 13 nucleotides matching TRBD2. V gave up 1 base and J gave up 7 bases; unmatched junction bases: 4. From germline, CDR1 is SGHAT and CDR2 FQNNGV. The CDR3 is 16 amino acids.

J is TRBJ1-2 and V is TRBV27; no firm D call. This CDR3 has 12 amino acids. Germline CDR1 is MNHEY and CDR2 is SMNVEV (reference sequence). The ends were cut back, 6 bases at V and 8 bases at J, with 13 bases in the middle. The CDR3 loop is CASSPGPTGYTF. DNA of the CDR3: TGTGCCAGCAGCCCTGGGCCTACGGGCTACACCTTC.

The V call is TRBV27, the J call TRBJ2-5; 7 nucleotides line up with TRBD1. The trim removed 8 bases at V and 3 bases at J, leaving 6 bases unmatched. The CDR3 totals 13 residues. CDR1 is MNHEY and CDR2 is SMNVEV in the germline V gene (reference sequence). The CDR3 protein is CASGRDREETQYF. In nucleotides, the CDR3 is TGTGCCAGCGGACGAGACAGGGAAGAGACCCAGTACTTC.

This rearrangement joins TRBV19 to TRBJ1-5; 7 nucleotides match TRBD1. Per the germline V gene, CDR1 is LNHDA and CDR2 is SQIVND (reference sequence). CDR3 length equals 16 residues. J was trimmed by 4 bases and V by 3 bases; bases with no gene match: 9. The CDR3 protein is CASSMSTGAGNQPQHF. DNA for the CDR3: TGTGCCAGTAGTATGAGCACAGGGGCGGGTAATCAGCCCCAGCATTTT.

This clone occurred a few times. The chain carries TRBV28 and TRBJ1-5, with D maybe TRBD1 (5 bases). Trimming cost V 3 bases and J 6 bases, with 21 bases left between them. Germline V CDR1 and CDR2: MDHEN, SYDVKM. The CDR3 is 17 residues long. CDR3 in amino acids: CASSFIRAGGLGQPQHF. The DNA for the CDR3 is TGTGCCAGCAGTTTCATACGGGCCGGGGGTTTAGGTCAGCCCCAGCATTTT.

The chain carries TRBV6-1 and TRBJ1-5; D unresolved. The V end was cut by 1 base, the J end by 0 bases, with 7 bases between. CDR1 and CDR2 from the germline V gene are MNHNS and SASEGT. The CDR3 loop spans 15 amino acids. The DNA for the CDR3 is TGTGCCAGCAGTGAAGTCACACGTAGCAATCAGCCCCAGCATTTT. Amino acids: CASSEVTRSNQPQHF.

The CDR3 spells CASSADRAGANVLTF. The CDR3, as DNA: TGTGCCAGCAGTGCGGACAGGGCTGGGGCCAACGTCCTGACTTTC. The rearrangement links TRBV6-5 to TRBJ2-6; the match to TRBD1 covers 8 bases. The V segment lost 5 bases and the J segment 2 bases; nucleotides outside the gene matches: 2. Germline V lookup: CDR1 MNHEY, CDR2 SVGAGI. The CDR3 has 15 residues.

The V and J genes are TRBV5-1 and TRBJ2-5; 16 bases line up with TRBD2. V lost 1 base to trimming and J lost 1 base; unmatched junction nucleotides: 7. Germline V gives CDR1 SGHRS, CDR2 YFSETQ. CDR3 length: 19 amino acids. CDR3 residues: CASSLNPGLAGGSQETQYF. As DNA, the CDR3 is TGCGCCAGCAGCTTGAACCCGGGACTAGCGGGAGGGAGCCAAGAGACCCAGTACTTC.

This clone is a singleton in its sample. The chain uses TRBV28 and TRBJ2-7; possibly TRBD1 for D (5 bases). Trimming left V 3 bases short and J 2 bases short, with 8 bases between. The germline CDR1 and CDR2 sequences are MDHEN and SYDVKM. The CDR3 runs to 13 residues. In nucleotides, the CDR3 is TGTGCCAGCAGTTTCTGGGGCCCCTACGAGCAGTACTTC. Residues: CASSFWGPYEQYF. Full variable domain (remainder filled in from reference TRBV28 and TRBJ2-7): DVKVTQSSRYLVKRTGEKVFLECVQDMDHENMFWYRQDPGLGLRLIYFSYDVKMKEKGDIPEGYSVSREKKERFSLILESASTNQTSMYLCASSFWGPYEQYFGPGTRLTVT.

The chain combines TRBV9 with TRBJ2-1; 9 nucleotides agree with TRBD2. The V gene's germline CDR1 is SGDLS and CDR2 YYNGEE. The CDR3 is made up of 17 amino acids. The V gene end was trimmed by 0 bases and the J gene end by 6 bases; junction bases not matched to a gene: 10. CDR3 DNA sequence: TGTGCCAGCAGCGTAGCGAATAGCGGGAGAAGGATCAATGAGCAGTTCTTC. Translation: CASSVANSGRRINEQFF.